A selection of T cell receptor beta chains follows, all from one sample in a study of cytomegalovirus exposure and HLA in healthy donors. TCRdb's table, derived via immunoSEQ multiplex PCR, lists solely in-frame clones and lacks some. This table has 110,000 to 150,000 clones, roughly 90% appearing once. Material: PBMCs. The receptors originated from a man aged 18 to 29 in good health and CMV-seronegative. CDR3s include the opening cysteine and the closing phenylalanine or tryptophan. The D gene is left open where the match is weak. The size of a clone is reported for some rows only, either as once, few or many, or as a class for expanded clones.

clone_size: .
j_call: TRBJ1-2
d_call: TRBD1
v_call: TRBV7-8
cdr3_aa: CASSSLDRGGGYTF
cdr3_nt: TGTGCCAGCAGCTCCCTGGACAGGGGAGGTGGCTACACCTTC

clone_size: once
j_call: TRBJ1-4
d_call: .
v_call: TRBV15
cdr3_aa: CATNHQGVSEKLFF
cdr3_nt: TGTGCCACCAATCATCAGGGCGTTTCGGAAAAACTGTTTTTT

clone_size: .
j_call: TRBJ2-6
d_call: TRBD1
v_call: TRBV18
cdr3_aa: CASSRKTWDRKTAGANVLTF
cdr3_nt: TGTGCCAGCTCACGGAAAACTTGGGACAGGAAAACCGCCGGGGCCAACGTCCTGACTTTC

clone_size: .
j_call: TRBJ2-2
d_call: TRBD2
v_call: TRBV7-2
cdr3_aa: CASSLVGLAGGRNTGELFF
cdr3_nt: TGTGCCAGCAGCTTAGTGGGCCTAGCGGGAGGACGAAACACCGGGGAGCTGTTTTTT

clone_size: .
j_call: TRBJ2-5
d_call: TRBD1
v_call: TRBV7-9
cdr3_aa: CASRLTGEETQYF
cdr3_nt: TGTGCCAGCAGATTGACAGGGGAAGAGACCCAGTACTTC

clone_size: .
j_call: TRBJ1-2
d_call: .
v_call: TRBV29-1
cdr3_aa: CSVITRNYGYTF
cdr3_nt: TGCAGCGTTATTACACGTAACTATGGCTACACCTTC

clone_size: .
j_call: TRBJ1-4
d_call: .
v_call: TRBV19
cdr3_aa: CASSLSGEGEKLFF
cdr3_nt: TGTGCCAGTAGTCTGTCAGGAGAGGGTGAAAAACTGTTTTTT

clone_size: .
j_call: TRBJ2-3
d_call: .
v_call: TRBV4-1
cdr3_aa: CASRRTGGTDTQYF
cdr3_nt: TGCGCCAGCAGGCGGACAGGAGGGACAGATACGCAGTATTTT

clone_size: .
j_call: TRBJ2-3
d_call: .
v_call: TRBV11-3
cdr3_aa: CASSLGGTDTQYF
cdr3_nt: TGTGCCAGCAGCTTAGGAGGAACAGATACGCAGTATTTT

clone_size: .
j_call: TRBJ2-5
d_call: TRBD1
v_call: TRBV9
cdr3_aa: CASSAGVDRAETQYF
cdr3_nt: TGTGCCAGCAGCGCCGGAGTCGACAGGGCAGAGACCCAGTACTTC

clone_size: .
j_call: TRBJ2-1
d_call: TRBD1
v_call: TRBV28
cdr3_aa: CASRSTGWPYNEQFF
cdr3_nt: TGTGCCAGCAGGTCGACAGGGTGGCCCTACAATGAGCAGTTCTTC

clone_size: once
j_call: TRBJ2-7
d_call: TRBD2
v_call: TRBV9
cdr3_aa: CASSGSGGLAGVEQYF
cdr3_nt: TGTGCCAGCAGCGGATCAGGGGGACTAGCGGGGGTTGAGCAGTACTTC

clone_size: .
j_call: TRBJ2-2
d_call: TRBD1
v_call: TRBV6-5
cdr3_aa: CASSYQGALTGELFF
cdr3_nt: TGTGCCAGCAGTTACCAGGGGGCGCTTACCGGGGAGCTGTTTTTT

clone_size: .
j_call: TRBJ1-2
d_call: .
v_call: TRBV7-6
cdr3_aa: CASSPRYLNYGYTF
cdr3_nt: TGTGCCAGCAGCCCCCGGTACCTTAACTATGGCTACACCTTC